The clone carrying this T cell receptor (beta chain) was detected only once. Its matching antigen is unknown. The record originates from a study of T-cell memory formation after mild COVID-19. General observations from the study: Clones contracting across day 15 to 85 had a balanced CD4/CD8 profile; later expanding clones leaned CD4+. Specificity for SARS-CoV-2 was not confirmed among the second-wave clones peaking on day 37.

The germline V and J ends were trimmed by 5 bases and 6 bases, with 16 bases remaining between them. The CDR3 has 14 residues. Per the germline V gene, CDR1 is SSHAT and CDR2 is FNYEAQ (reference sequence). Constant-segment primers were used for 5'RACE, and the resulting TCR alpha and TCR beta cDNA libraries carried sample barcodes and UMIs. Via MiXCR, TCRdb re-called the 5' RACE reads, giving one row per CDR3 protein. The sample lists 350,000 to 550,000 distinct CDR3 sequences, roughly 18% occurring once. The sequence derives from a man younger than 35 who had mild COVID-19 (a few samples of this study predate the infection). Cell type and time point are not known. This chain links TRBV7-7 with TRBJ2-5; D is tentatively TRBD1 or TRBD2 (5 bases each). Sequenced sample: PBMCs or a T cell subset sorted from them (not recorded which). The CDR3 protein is CASSLLGAPKTQYF. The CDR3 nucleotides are TGTGCCAGCAGCCTCCTCGGGGCGCCGAAGACCCAGTACTTC.